A single T cell receptor (beta chain) is shown here with its context. This clonotype was observed a handful of times. Its specific antigen is unknown. No base-level quality is on record; no much larger clone is a single base apart. At the junction V is shortened by 5 bases and J by 6 bases; bases outside the gene matches: 11. Inclusive of the bounding cysteine and phenylalanine, the CDR3 is 15 residues long. The kept DNA is CDR3 alone, 45 bases in frame from the first base. The germline V gene specifies SGHTA as CDR1 and FQGTGA as CDR2. This specimen belongs to a study of CD8 T cells in ankylosing spondylitis (dated by TCRdb to about 2017). About the study as a whole: T cell receptor beta repertoires were profiled in healthy donors and ankylosing spondylitis patients so that disease-linked TCR variants could be found. The whole study cohort included over a hundred healthy donors and about two dozen ankylosing spondylitis patients. Samples of peripheral blood were taken, and for ankylosing spondylitis patients, synovial fluid was collected as well.

Summary of the overall study and its limitations: The disease-linked clones were reported to be significantly enriched in matched synovial fluid samples from ankylosing spondylitis patients. Some of the motif variants had been reported before in the synovial fluid and blood of reactive arthritis patients, a finding that suggests common disease-initiation mechanisms. A CD8+ phenotype was shown by the disease-linked clones, which were found at relatively low frequencies in peripheral blood. Blood from ankylosing spondylitis patients appeared to be characterized by a TCR beta motif made up of eight highly homologous amino acid variants.

This sample was sequenced with an Illumina HiSeq 2500. Quantitative 5'-RACE with molecular barcodes was used to prepare TCR beta libraries. The original methods were these. A new computational method based on a probabilistic model of VDJ rearrangement was used to identify disease-linked TCR variants. Using fastp trimming at Q25 and MiXCR clonotype assembly, TCRdb reanalyzed the public sequencing data and kept in-frame beta chains. CDR3 protein duplicates are merged, each entry listing the most common genes and DNA. TCRdb, not the original authors, processed these V and J calls. The sample table contains some 330,000 distinct CDR3 sequences; only one count was recorded for 8% of them. Jointly, the top ten make up approximately 14% of the sample.

The source material was blood, either unsorted or a sorted T cell fraction (not recorded which). This sequence originates from a male donor with ankylosing spondylitis. This chain is built from TRBV7-3 and TRBJ2-3; 7 bases in between match TRBD2. CDR3 sequence: CASSILGLGGDTQYF. In nucleotides, the sequence is TGTGCCAGCAGCATCCTCGGACTAGGCGGGGATACGCAGTATTTT.